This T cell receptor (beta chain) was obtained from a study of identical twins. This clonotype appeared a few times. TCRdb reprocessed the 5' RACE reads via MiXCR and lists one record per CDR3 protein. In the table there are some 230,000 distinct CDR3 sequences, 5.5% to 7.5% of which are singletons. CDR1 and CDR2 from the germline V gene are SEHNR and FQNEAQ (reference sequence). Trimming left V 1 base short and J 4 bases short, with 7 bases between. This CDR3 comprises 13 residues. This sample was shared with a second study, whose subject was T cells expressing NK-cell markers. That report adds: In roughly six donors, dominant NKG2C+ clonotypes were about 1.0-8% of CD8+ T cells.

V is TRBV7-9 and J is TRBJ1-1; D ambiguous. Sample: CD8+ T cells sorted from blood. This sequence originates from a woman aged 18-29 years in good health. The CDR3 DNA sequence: TGTGCCAGCAGCTTAGACCCGGGCACTGAAGCTTTCTTT. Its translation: CASSLDPGTEAFF.